The next 22 T cell receptor beta chains were all read from a single sample in a study of blood T cell repertoires in COVID-19. The repertoire was sequenced with immunoSEQ multiplex PCR; TCRdb's copy has only in-frame clones and lacks some. The repertoire holds hundreds of thousands of clones, with around nine tenths as singletons. The sample was peripheral blood. These receptors originate from a woman aged 70-85 years with COVID-19, enrolled during active disease.

The V gene is TRBV5-1, the J gene TRBJ2-7, with a tentative D call TRBD2 (7 bases). V shed 0 bases and J shed 6 bases, with 10 bases lying between them. In germline, CDR1 is SGHRS, CDR2 YFSETQ. This CDR3 contains 13 residues. As DNA, the CDR3 is TGCGCCAGCAGCTTGGGTGGGGGGGCCGAGCAGTACTTC. It is translated as CASSLGGGAEQYF.

J is TRBJ1-2 and V is TRBV5-1, with D perhaps matching TRBD1 (6 bases). Trimming took off 3 bases at V and 4 bases at J, with 16 bases between the two ends. Germline V CDR1 and CDR2: SGHRS, YFSETQ. This CDR3 is built from 15 residues. The CDR3 bases are TGCGCCAGCAGCTACCTGACAGGTGGGACCTATGGCTACACCTTC. This sequence encodes CASSYLTGGTYGYTF.

The chain combines TRBV30 with TRBJ1-4, with a tentative D call TRBD1 (6 bases). This CDR3 has 13 residues. Deletions cut 1 base from V and 8 bases from J, with 11 bases between. CDR1 is GTSNPN, CDR2 SVGIG, per germline (reference sequence). The CDR3 DNA reads as TGTGCCTGGAGTGGAGGGGGAAGGGAAAAACTGTTTTTT. It codes for CAWSGGGREKLFF.

The DNA for the CDR3 is TGTGCCAGCAGGGCCGATCTAGCGGGGTCGTTAGAGCAGTACTTC. Amino acids: CASRADLAGSLEQYF. This chain uses TRBV2 with TRBJ2-7; 9 positions match TRBD2. This CDR3 contains 15 residues. J gave up 7 bases and V 6 bases, and 13 bases lay outside the gene matches. Germline V CDR1 and CDR2: SNHLY, FYNNEI. Complete variable domain (other parts from reference TRBV2 and TRBJ2-7): EPEVTQTPSHQVTQMGQEVILRCVPISNHLYFYWYRQILGQKVEFLVSFYNNEISEKSEIFDDQFSVERPDGSNFTLKIRSTKLEDSAMYFCASRADLAGSLEQYFGPGTRLTVT.

The chain links TRBV10-3 to TRBJ1-3, with 10 bases matching TRBD1. Germline loops: CDR1 ENHRY, CDR2 SYGVKD. The trim removed 3 bases at V and 1 base at J, leaving 6 bases unmatched. The CDR3 spans 17 residues. The CDR3 nucleotides read TGTGCCATCAGTGATCCCGGGACAGGGGATTCTGGAAACACCATATATTTT. Translation gives CAISDPGTGDSGNTIYF.

The CDR3 DNA reads TGTGCCAGCAGCTTGACAGGGGGGGCCTACGAGCAGTACTTC. This encodes CASSLTGGAYEQYF. The chain uses TRBV7-2 and TRBJ2-7; 9 nucleotides line up with TRBD1. J was trimmed by 2 bases and V by 3 bases; bases with no gene match: 2. The CDR3 covers 14 residues. From germline, CDR1 is SGHTA and CDR2 FQGNSA.

The chain joins TRBV5-1 to TRBJ1-1; no clear D. The germline gives CDR1 SGHRS, CDR2 YFSETQ. The V gene lost 5 bases and the J gene lost 0 bases, with 14 bases spanning the gap. The CDR3 extends over 15 amino acids. The DNA for the CDR3 is TGCGCCAGCAGTACTCACGGTAGCATGAACACTGAAGCTTTCTTT. This gives the protein CASSTHGSMNTEAFF.

The rearrangement uses TRBV19 and TRBJ1-2; 9 bases agree with TRBD1. The trim removed 9 bases at V and 6 bases at J, leaving 5 bases unmatched. From germline, CDR1 is LNHDA and CDR2 SQIVND (reference sequence). The CDR3 has 12 amino acids. The CDR3 protein is CASMDRGHGYTF. The DNA of the CDR3 is TGTGCCAGCATGGACAGGGGCCATGGCTACACCTTC.

This sequence joins TRBV5-1 and TRBJ1-1, with D possibly being TRBD1 (5 bases). V was clipped by 4 bases and J by 1 base, with 14 bases between them. This CDR3 region has 15 residues. Looked up from germline, CDR1 is SGHRS and CDR2 is YFSETQ. The DNA for the CDR3 is TGCGCCAGCAGCCTGCTTGCTAGGGGGAACACTGAAGCTTTCTTT. Encoded protein: CASSLLARGNTEAFF.

The chain employs TRBV9 and TRBJ1-2; 7 nucleotides match TRBD1. The CDR3 has 13 amino acids. After removal of 4 bases from V and 5 bases from J, the junction contained 5 bases not matched to a gene. Germline V gene sequence: CDR1 SGDLS, CDR2 YYNGEE. The chain's CDR3 is CASSLGGLYGYTF. For the CDR3, the DNA is TGTGCCAGCAGCCTAGGGGGCCTTTATGGCTACACCTTC.

This rearrangement joins TRBV10-2 to TRBJ2-3; 11 nucleotides agree with TRBD2. V shed 8 bases and J 3 bases; nucleotides not matched to a gene: 1. Germline assignment: CDR1 WSHSY and CDR2 SAAADI. The CDR3 is made up of 13 amino acids. CDR3 sequence: CASLAGGTDTQYF. The CDR3 DNA sequence: TGCGCCAGCTTAGCGGGGGGGACAGATACGCAGTATTTT.

In this sample, this clone turned up once. The CDR3 DNA follows: TGTGCCAGCAGCTTAGGACAGTGGAATCAGCCCCAGCATTTT. Its protein is CASSLGQWNQPQHF. The chain uses TRBV7-8 and TRBJ1-5; TRBD1 might be the D (5 bases). V lost 1 base, J lost 4 bases, and 8 bases lay in between. Per germline, CDR1 SGHVS and CDR2 FQNEAQ. The CDR3 loop spans 14 amino acids.

V gene TRBV10-3 combines with J gene TRBJ1-3; 7 bases are shared with TRBD1. CDR3 length: 13 residues. V was clipped by 11 bases and J by 3 bases; unmatched bases: 7. Germline loops: CDR1 ENHRY, CDR2 SYGVKD. The CDR3, as DNA: TGTGCCGTTCTCCGGGACAGTGGAAACACCATATATTTT. Protein product: CAVLRDSGNTIYF.

The V and J genes are TRBV29-1 and TRBJ1-2; tentative D call: TRBD1 (6 bases). Germline V gene sequence: CDR1 SQVTM, CDR2 ANQGSEA. The ends were cut back, 6 bases at V and 0 bases at J, with 11 bases in the middle. This CDR3 spans 13 amino acids. The CDR3 DNA follows: TGCAGCGTAAGAACAGGGACTAACTATGGCTACACCTTC. Translating gives CSVRTGTNYGYTF.

This clone was recorded once. The chain joins TRBV2 to TRBJ1-3, with D uncertain. The length of the CDR3 is 18 residues. Germline CDR1 reads SNHLY; CDR2 reads FYNNEI. Trimming removed 7 bases at V and 3 bases at J, with 25 bases between. CDR3 protein: CASISRTYSFSVGNTIYF. DNA for the CDR3: TGTGCCAGCATCAGCAGGACTTACAGCTTTTCGGTTGGAAACACCATATATTTT.

J is TRBJ1-1 and V is TRBV28; maybe TRBD1 (5 bases). The CDR3 is 13 residues long. Trimming left V 6 bases short and J 1 base short, with 9 bases between. Germline V lookup: CDR1 MDHEN, CDR2 SYDVKM. The CDR3 nucleotides are TGTGCCAGCAGGCGTACAGGGAACACTGAAGCTTTCTTT. Encoded protein: CASRRTGNTEAFF.

This clone was recorded only once. The CDR3 protein is CASSREVTDTQYF. CDR3 coding DNA: TGCGCCAGCAGCCGGGAGGTAACAGATACGCAGTATTTT. The chain has TRBV4-3 and TRBJ2-3, with a possible D match to TRBD2 (6 bases). The CDR3 is 13 amino acids. With 4 bases removed from V and 3 bases from J, the gap between germline ends came to 8 bases. Per the germline V gene, CDR1 is LGHNA and CDR2 is YSLEER.

The chain is built from TRBV6-5 and TRBJ2-5, with 7 positions matching TRBD2. Per germline, CDR1 MNHEY and CDR2 SVGAGI. CDR3 size: 13 residues. The junction had 1 base not matched to a gene; V was cut back by 2 bases and J by 4 bases. This CDR3 is CASSYGGVETQYF. The CDR3 nucleotides read TGTGCCAGCAGTTACGGGGGGGTAGAGACCCAGTACTTC.

With regard to this clone: The sample contains more than one DNA sequence encoding this CDR3. V gene TRBV28 combines with J gene TRBJ2-7, with D tentatively TRBD1 (5 bases). Deletions cut 3 bases from V and 3 bases from J, with 9 bases between. Germline CDR1 and CDR2: MDHEN and SYDVKM. This CDR3 is built from 13 residues. CDR3: CASSFPGNYEQYF. CDR3 coding DNA: TGTGCCAGCAGTTTCCCAGGGAACTACGAGCAGTACTTC.

The chain couples TRBV10-3 to TRBJ1-2, with unresolved D. Trimming cost V 5 bases and J 4 bases, with 8 bases left between them. CDR1 and CDR2 (germline): ENHRY, SYGVKD. The CDR3 is 12 residues long. DNA for the CDR3: TGTGCCATCAGTACTTACAGCTATGGCTACACCTTC. Translated: CAISTYSYGYTF.

This sequence joins TRBV5-4 and TRBJ2-3, with 12 bases matching TRBD2. V trimming: 2 bases; J trimming: 6 bases; junction bases outside the gene matches: 4. The CDR3 covers 15 residues. Germline loops: CDR1 SGHNT, CDR2 YYREEE (reference sequence). CDR3 coding DNA: TGTGCCAGCAGCTTTCGGCTAGCGGGGGGGGATACGCAGTATTTT. As protein: CASSFRLAGGDTQYF.

The genes are TRBV6-4 and TRBJ2-5; 9 nucleotides align to TRBD1. The CDR3 runs to 14 residues. Germline CDR1 reads MRHNA; CDR2 reads SNTAGT. The junction had 5 bases not matched to a gene; V was cut back by 6 bases and J by 3 bases. This CDR3 reads CASSSTGGEETQYF. In nucleotides, the CDR3 is TGTGCCAGCAGCTCAACAGGGGGCGAAGAGACCCAGTACTTC.